This passage covers 9 T cell receptor beta chains from one sample sequenced in a study of human T cells and chemical hapten exposure (dated by TCRdb to about 2021). Libraries were built with RACE. Sequencing used a NextSeq 500. Using fastp at Q25 and MiXCR, TCRdb reprocessed the public reads and kept productive beta chains. Each CDR3 protein appears once, grouped with its most common genes and DNA. Here the sample has 210,000 or so distinct CDR3 sequences; under 25% occur a single time. The top ten clones comprise 2% to 2.5% of the sample. The time point label for this specimen denotes: patch test 3, about 24 weeks after DPC sensitization. The treatment or condition label, as the study defines it: therapeutic diphenylcyclopropenone sensitization with weekly scalp DPC. The sequencing used whole blood, collected in connection with sensitization to the hapten diphenylcyclopropenone (DPC). The receptors originated from a woman between 35 and 50 years old with alopecia areata. Some clones in this sample may be carry-over from other donors' samples.

This clonotype was counted between two and nine times. The chain combines TRBV5-1 with TRBJ2-7, with D tentatively TRBD2 (5 bases). The CDR3 covers 16 residues. From germline, CDR1 is SGHRS and CDR2 YFSETQ. Trimming removed 3 bases at V and 6 bases at J, with 22 bases between. CDR3 in amino acids: CASSSNGVDWAGEQYF. In nucleotides, the CDR3 is TGCGCCAGCAGCTCTAACGGGGTCGACTGGGCCGGCGAGCAGTACTTC.

The table lists this clonotype with many counts. The V call is TRBV7-9, the J call TRBJ2-3; D is unresolved. Germline V gene data show CDR1 as SEHNR and CDR2 as FQNEAQ (reference sequence). This CDR3 contains 14 residues. Trimming pared 5 bases from V and 0 bases from J, leaving 9 bases between. The CDR3 nucleotides read TGTGCCAGCAGCCCCGGGTTAAGCACAGATACGCAGTATTTT. This sequence encodes CASSPGLSTDTQYF. Filled out from reference TRBV7-9 and TRBJ2-3, the complete variable domain reads DTGVSQNPRHKITKRGQNVTFRCDPISEHNRLYWYRQTLGQGPEFLTYFQNEAQLEKSRLLSDRFSAERPKGSFSTLEIQRTEQGDSAMYLCASSPGLSTDTQYFGPGTRLTVL.

The sample holds a few counts of this clonotype. As DNA, the CDR3 is TGTGCCAGCAGTCCCCTAGCCAGGACCCTCACAGATACGCAGTATTTT. Residues: CASSPLARTLTDTQYF. The gene calls are TRBV27 and TRBJ2-3, with D possibly matching TRBD2 (5 bases). V was shortened by 5 bases and J by 2 bases, with 17 bases between the two germline ends. The CDR3 spans 16 residues. CDR1 MNHEY and CDR2 SMNVEV come from the germline V gene (reference sequence).

This clonotype was found a few times. CDR3 nucleotide sequence: TGCAGTGCTTGGGACAGGGGACCGAACACTGAAGCTTTCTTT. Translation gives CSAWDRGPNTEAFF. The chain joins TRBV20-1 to TRBJ1-1, with 10 bases matching TRBD1. Losses at the gene ends were 5 bases for V and 1 base for J; bases not matched to a gene: 4. The CDR3 extends over 14 amino acids. Germline assignment: CDR1 DFQATT and CDR2 SNEGSKA (reference sequence).

This clonotype has a count of ten or more. This chain links TRBV5-1 with TRBJ2-1, with TRBD2 identical over 8 bases. The junction had 5 bases not matched to a gene; V was cut back by 4 bases and J by 8 bases. Germline loops: CDR1 SGHRS, CDR2 YFSETQ. This CDR3 contains 13 residues. The CDR3 nucleotides read TGCGCCAGCAGCAACGGGACTAGGGATGAGCAGTTCTTC. It is translated as CASSNGTRDEQFF.

Comments on this clonotype: The CDR3 does not close with the conserved phenylalanine or tryptophan, likely indicating a read error. The V call is TRBV5-1, the J call TRBJ2-1; 10 nucleotides line up with TRBD2. The CDR3 is made up of 16 amino acids. V lost 1 base, J lost 7 bases, and 8 bases stayed unmatched. CDR1 and CDR2 (germline): SGHRS, YFSETQ. The CDR3 DNA reads as TGCGCCAGCAGCTTGAGGGGAGCGGGAGGGACGAATGAGCAGTTCTCC. This sequence encodes CASSLRGAGGTNEQFS.

This clonotype was recorded a few times. J is TRBJ2-7 and V is TRBV28; TRBD1 might be the D (7 bases). Germline lookup yields CDR1 MDHEN and CDR2 SYDVKM. V was cut by 3 bases and J by 6 bases, with 12 bases left in between. CDR3 length: 13 amino acids. As DNA, the CDR3 is TGTGCCAGCAGTTTGTCGCAGGGGGGCGAGCAGTACTTC. Encoded protein: CASSLSQGGEQYF. The whole variable domain, filled in from reference TRBV28 and TRBJ2-7, reads DVKVTQSSRYLVKRTGEKVFLECVQDMDHENMFWYRQDPGLGLRLIYFSYDVKMKEKGDIPEGYSVSREKKERFSLILESASTNQTSMYLCASSLSQGGEQYFGPGTRLTVT.

Only a few counts were recorded for this clonotype. This chain connects TRBV6-2 or TRBV6-3 to TRBJ1-1; D gene ambiguous. Germline V gives CDR1 MNHEY, CDR2 SVGEGT. V was pared by 4 bases and J by 3 bases, with 12 bases between. This CDR3 comprises 14 residues. The CDR3 sequence: CASSSDAHYTEAFF. Written as DNA, the CDR3 is TGTGCCAGCAGTTCAGACGCGCACTACACTGAAGCTTTCTTT.

This clonotype was counted between two and nine times. This chain links TRBV18 with TRBJ2-1; D gene uncertain. V lost 0 bases and J 8 bases, leaving 11 bases between the germline ends. Germline V lookup: CDR1 KGHSH, CDR2 LQKENI. CDR3 length: 14 residues. CDR3 residues: CASSPPSGVHEQFF. In DNA, the CDR3 is TGTGCCAGCTCACCACCGAGTGGAGTCCATGAGCAGTTCTTC.